The clone carrying this TCR beta chain was picked up one time. The data derive from a study of OX40 agonist ivuxolimab in advanced cancers. Study as a whole: Averaging about 60 years in age, with a range of 23 to 79, the cohort was about 83% male. In three patients, partial responses were observed, one with hepatocellular carcinoma and two with cutaneous melanoma.

The germline CDR1 and CDR2 sequences are GTSNPN and SVGIG (reference sequence). V lost 3 bases and J lost 4; bases outside the gene matches: 2. The CDR3 has 13 amino acids. Measured with immunoSEQ multiplex PCR; TCRdb has only the in-frame clones, and not every one. The table has around 53,000 clones, roughly 86% seen once. At cycle 4 day 1, cycle 7 day 1, and baseline, blood was sampled. Material: CD4+ or CD8+ T cells sorted from blood, obtained in a trial of the OX40 agonist ivuxolimab. The gene calls are TRBV30 and TRBJ2-2, with TRBD1 identical over 7 bases. This sequence was found in an adult with an advanced solid tumor such as melanoma, head and neck, liver or kidney cancer. The CDR3 DNA follows: TGTGCCTGGAGGGGACAGACCACCGGGGAGCTGTTTTTT. It encodes CAWRGQTTGELFF.